This T cell receptor beta chain is drawn from a study of response to subunit inactivated influenza vaccine. Trimming took 6 bases from V and 6 from J; bases not matched to a gene: 18. CDR1 is SNHLY and CDR2 is FYNNEI in the germline V gene. CDR3 length: 17 amino acids. TCRdb reprocessed the RT-PCR reads via MiXCR and lists one record per CDR3 protein. Of a few hundred thousand distinct CDR3 sequences listed, around 7.9% were seen once; the top ten hold roughly 13%. The chain uses TRBV2 and TRBJ2-7; 9 bases match TRBD2. The clonotype comes from a man aged 50 to 69 who received an inactivated influenza vaccine. This sample comprised PBMCs from blood, obtained 23 months after vaccination. CDR3 coding DNA: TGTGCCAGCAGCGGAATAGCGGGAGAACGGTTCGTCCTCGAGCAGTACTTC. This encodes CASSGIAGERFVLEQYF.